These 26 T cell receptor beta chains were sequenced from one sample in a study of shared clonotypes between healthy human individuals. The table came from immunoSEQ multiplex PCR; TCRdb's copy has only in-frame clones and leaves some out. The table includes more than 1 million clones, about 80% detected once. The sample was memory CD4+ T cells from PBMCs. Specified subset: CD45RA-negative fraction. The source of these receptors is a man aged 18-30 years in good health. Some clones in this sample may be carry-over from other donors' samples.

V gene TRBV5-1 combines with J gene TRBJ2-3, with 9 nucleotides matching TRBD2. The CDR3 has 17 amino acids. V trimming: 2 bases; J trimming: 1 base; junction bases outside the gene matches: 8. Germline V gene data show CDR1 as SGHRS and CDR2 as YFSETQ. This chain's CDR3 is CASSFSLAGTGTDTQYF. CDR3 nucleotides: TGCGCCAGCAGCTTCTCCCTAGCGGGAACGGGCACAGATACGCAGTATTTT.

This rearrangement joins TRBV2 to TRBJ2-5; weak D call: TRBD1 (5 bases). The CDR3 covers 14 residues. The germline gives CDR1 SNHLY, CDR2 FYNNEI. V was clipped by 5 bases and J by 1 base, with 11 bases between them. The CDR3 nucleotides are TGTGCCAGCAGTCCCAAGGGGCTCCAAGAGACCCAGTACTTC. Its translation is CASSPKGLQETQYF.

The CDR3: CAWRTGRGSYGYTF. Written as DNA, the CDR3 is TGTGCCTGGAGGACTGGCAGGGGCAGCTATGGCTACACCTTC. The gene calls are TRBV30 and TRBJ1-2; a weak D match, TRBD1 (6 bases). CDR3 length: 14 residues. Germline assignment: CDR1 GTSNPN and CDR2 SVGIG (reference sequence). The germline V and J ends were trimmed by 3 bases and 4 bases, with 15 bases remaining between them.

The CDR3 sequence is CASSTPANYGYTF. The CDR3 DNA is TGTGCCAGTTCAACACCTGCTAACTATGGCTACACCTTC. The chain couples TRBV28 to TRBJ1-2; D gene ambiguous. V lost 9 bases and J lost 0, with 11 bases in between. The germline V gene has CDR1 MDHEN and CDR2 SYDVKM. CDR3 size: 13 residues.

DNA for the CDR3: TGTGCCAGCAGGCCGGGACACCTGAACACTGAAGCTTTCTTT. This translates into CASRPGHLNTEAFF. V and J are TRBV28 and TRBJ1-1, with D possibly TRBD1 on 6 matching bases. The CDR3 is 14 amino acids. CDR1 is MDHEN and CDR2 is SYDVKM in the germline V gene. V was shortened by 6 bases and J by 0 bases, with 11 bases between the two germline ends. Drawing the rest from reference TRBV28 and TRBJ1-1, the complete variable domain is DVKVTQSSRYLVKRTGEKVFLECVQDMDHENMFWYRQDPGLGLRLIYFSYDVKMKEKGDIPEGYSVSREKKERFSLILESASTNQTSMYLCASRPGHLNTEAFFGQGTRLTVV.

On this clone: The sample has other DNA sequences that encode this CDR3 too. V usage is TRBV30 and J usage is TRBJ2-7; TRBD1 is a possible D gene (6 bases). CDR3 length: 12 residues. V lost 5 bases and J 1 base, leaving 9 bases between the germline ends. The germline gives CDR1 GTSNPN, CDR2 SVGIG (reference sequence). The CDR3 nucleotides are TGTGCCTGGTCGAGGGGGTCCTACGAGCAGTACTTC. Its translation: CAWSRGSYEQYF.

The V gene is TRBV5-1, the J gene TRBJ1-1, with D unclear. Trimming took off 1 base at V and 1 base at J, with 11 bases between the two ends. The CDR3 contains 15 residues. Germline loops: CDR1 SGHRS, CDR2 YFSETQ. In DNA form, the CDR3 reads TGCGCCAGCAGCTTGATCCCCGGAAAGAACACTGAAGCTTTCTTT. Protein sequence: CASSLIPGKNTEAFF. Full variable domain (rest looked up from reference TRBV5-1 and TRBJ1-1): KAGVTQTPRYLIKTRGQQVTLSCSPISGHRSVSWYQQTPGQGLQFLFEYFSETQRNKGNFPGRFSGRQFSNSRSEMNVSTLELGDSALYLCASSLIPGKNTEAFFGQGTRLTVV.

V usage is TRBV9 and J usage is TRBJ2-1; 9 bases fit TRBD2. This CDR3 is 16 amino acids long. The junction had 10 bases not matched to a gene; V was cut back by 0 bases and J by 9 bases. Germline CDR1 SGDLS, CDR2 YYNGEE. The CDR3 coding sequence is TGTGCCAGCAGCGTAGATGTGCGGCGGGAGGGAGGTGAGCAGTTCTTC. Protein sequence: CASSVDVRREGGEQFF.

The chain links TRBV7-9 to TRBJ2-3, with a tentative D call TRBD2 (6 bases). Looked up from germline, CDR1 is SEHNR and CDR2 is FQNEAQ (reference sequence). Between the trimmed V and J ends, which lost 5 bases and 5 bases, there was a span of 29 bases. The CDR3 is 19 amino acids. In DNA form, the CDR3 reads TGTGCCAGCAGCCCCCGTCCAGCGGGCAATCCCAACGGGGGAGATACGCAGTATTTT. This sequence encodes CASSPRPAGNPNGGDTQYF.

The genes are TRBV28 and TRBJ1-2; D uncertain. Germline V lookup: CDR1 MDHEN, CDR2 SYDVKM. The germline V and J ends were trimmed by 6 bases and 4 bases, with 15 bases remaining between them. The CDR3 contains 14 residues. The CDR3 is CASRQGGSLYGYTF. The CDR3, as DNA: TGTGCCAGCAGACAAGGCGGAAGCCTCTATGGCTACACCTTC.

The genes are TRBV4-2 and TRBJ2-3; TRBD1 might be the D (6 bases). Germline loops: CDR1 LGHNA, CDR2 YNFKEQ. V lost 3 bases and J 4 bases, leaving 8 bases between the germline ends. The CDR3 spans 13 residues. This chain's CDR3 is CASSHWGPDTQYF. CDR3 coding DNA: TGTGCCAGCAGCCATTGGGGGCCAGATACGCAGTATTTT.

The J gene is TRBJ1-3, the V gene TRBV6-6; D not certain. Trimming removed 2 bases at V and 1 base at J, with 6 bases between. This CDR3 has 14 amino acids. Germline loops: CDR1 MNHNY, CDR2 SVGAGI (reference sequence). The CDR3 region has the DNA TGTGCCAGCAGTTACGCTTTATCTGGAAACACCATATATTTT. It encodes CASSYALSGNTIYF.

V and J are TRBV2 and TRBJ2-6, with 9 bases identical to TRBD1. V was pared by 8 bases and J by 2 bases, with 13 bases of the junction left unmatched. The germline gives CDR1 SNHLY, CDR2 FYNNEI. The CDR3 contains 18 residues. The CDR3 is CASQPGQGRGPGANVLTF. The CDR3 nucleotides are TGTGCCAGCCAGCCGGGACAGGGTAGGGGCCCTGGGGCCAACGTCCTGACTTTC.

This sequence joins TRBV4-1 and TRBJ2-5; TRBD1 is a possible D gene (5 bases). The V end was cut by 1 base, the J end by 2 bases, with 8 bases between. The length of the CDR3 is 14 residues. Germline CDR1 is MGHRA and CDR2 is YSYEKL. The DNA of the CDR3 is TGCGCCAGCAGCCAAGTTGACAGACAAGAGACCCAGTACTTC. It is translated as CASSQVDRQETQYF.

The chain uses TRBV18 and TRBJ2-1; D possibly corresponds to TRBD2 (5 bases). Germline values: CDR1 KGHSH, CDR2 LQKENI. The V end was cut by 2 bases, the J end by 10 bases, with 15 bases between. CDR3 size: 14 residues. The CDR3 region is CASSPKLPAGEQFF. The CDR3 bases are TGTGCCAGCTCACCAAAACTACCCGCGGGCGAGCAGTTCTTC.

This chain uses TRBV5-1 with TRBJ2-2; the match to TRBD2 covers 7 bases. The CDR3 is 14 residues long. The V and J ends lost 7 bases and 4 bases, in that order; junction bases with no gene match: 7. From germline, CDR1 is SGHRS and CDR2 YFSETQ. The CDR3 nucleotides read TGCGCCAGCCACGGCGCGGGAGTCACCGGGGAGCTGTTTTTT. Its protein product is CASHGAGVTGELFF.

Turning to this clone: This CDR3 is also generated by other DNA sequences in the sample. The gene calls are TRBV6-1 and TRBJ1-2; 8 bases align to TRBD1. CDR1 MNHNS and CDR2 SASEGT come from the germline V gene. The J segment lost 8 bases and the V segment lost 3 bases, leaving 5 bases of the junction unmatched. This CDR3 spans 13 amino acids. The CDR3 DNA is TGTGCCAGCAGTGAGCAGGGGGCCGACGGCTACACCTTC. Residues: CASSEQGADGYTF.

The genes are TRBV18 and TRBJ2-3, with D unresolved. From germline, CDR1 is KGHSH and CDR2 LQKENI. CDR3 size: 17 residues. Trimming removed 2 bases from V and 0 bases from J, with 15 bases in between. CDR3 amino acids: CASSPAPDFTSTDTQYF. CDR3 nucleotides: TGTGCCAGCTCACCAGCCCCCGACTTTACTAGCACAGATACGCAGTATTTT.

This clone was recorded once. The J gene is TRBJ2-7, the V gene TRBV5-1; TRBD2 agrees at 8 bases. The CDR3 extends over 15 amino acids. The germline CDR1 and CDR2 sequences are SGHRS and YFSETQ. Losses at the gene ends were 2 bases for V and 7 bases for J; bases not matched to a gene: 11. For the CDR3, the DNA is TGCGCCAGCAGCTTAACTAGCGGAGCCGGGTATGAGCAGTACTTC. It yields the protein CASSLTSGAGYEQYF.

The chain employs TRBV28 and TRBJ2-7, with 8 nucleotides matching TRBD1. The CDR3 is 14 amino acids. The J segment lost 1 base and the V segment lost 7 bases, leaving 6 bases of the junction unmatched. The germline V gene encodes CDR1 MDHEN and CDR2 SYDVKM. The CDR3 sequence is CASTDRGTSYEQYF. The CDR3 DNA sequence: TGTGCCAGCACCGACAGGGGTACATCCTACGAGCAGTACTTC.

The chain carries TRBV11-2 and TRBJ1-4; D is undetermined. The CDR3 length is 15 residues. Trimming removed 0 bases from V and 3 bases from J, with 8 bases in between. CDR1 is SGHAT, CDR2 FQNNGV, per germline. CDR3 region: CASSLDVWANEKLFF. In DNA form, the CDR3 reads TGTGCCAGCAGCTTAGATGTTTGGGCTAATGAAAAACTGTTTTTT.

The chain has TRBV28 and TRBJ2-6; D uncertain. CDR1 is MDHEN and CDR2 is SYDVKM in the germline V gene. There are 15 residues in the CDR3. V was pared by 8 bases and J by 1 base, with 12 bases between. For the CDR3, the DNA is TGTGCCAGCCTGAGTTGGGGTTCTGGGGCCAACGTCCTGACTTTC. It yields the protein CASLSWGSGANVLTF.

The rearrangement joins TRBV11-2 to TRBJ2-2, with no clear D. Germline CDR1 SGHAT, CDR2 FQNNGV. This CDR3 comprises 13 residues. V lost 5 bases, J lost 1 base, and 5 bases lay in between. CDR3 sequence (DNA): TGTGCCAGCAGCCTAAAGAACACCGGGGAGCTGTTTTTT. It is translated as CASSLKNTGELFF.

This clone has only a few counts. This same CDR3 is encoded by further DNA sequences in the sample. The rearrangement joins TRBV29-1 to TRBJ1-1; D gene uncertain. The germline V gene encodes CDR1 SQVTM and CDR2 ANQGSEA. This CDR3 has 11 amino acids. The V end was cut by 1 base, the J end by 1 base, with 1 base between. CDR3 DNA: TGCAGCGTTGAAGGGAACACTGAAGCTTTCTTT. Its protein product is CSVEGNTEAFF. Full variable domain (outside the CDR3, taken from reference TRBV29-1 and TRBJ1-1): SAVISQKPSRDICQRGTSLTIQCQVDSQVTMMFWYRQQPGQSLTLIATANQGSEATYESGFVIDKFPISRPNLTFSTLTVSNMSPEDSSIYLCSVEGNTEAFFGQGTRLTVV.

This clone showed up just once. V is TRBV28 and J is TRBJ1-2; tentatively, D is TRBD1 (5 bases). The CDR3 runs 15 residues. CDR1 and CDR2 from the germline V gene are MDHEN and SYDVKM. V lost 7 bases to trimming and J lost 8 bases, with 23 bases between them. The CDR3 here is CASTLLGARIRGYTF. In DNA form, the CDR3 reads TGTGCCAGCACCTTATTAGGGGCGAGGATTCGGGGCTACACCTTC.

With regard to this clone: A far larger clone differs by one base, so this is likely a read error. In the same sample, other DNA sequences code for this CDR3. Written as DNA, the CDR3 is TGTGCCAGCAACTCCTTGGGAGCAGGGTATGAAAAACTGTTTTTT. Its protein product is CASNSLGAGYEKLFF. The chain carries TRBV6-1 and TRBJ1-4; tentatively, D is TRBD1 (5 bases). Looked up from germline, CDR1 is MNHNS and CDR2 is SASEGT. Trimming cost V 7 bases and J 6 bases, with 18 bases left between them. CDR3 length: 15 amino acids.